The rows below give T cell receptor beta chains drawn from one sample of a study of T cells after somatic rescue of genetic block. The data were produced by immunoSEQ multiplex PCR, yet TCRdb's version contains in-frame clones alone and is incomplete. This table has some 67,000 clones, just over 90% appearing once. Specimen: peripheral blood mononuclear cells (PBMCs). The receptors derive from a man between 40 and 49 years old. CDR3s include the opening cysteine and the closing phenylalanine or tryptophan. A D gene is named only where the DNA matches it firmly. Clone size is not always given. Where it is, it says once, few, many or a class for expanded clones.

v_call	d_call	cdr3_length	j_call	clone_size	cdr3_aa	cdr3_nt
TRBV18	TRBD1	15	TRBJ2-7	.	CASSPRQGPSYEQYF	TGTGCCAGCTCACCGAGACAGGGGCCCTCCTACGAGCAGTACTTC
TRBV4-2	.	15	TRBJ2-1	once	CASSQASSSYNEQFF	TGTGCCAGCAGCCAAGCCAGTAGCTCCTACAATGAGCAGTTCTTC
TRBV30	.	12	TRBJ1-2	.	CAWSATSDGYTF	TGTGCCTGGAGTGCTACCTCGGATGGCTACACCTTC
TRBV5-1	.	15	TRBJ2-7	.	CASSPRPSVVYEQYF	TGCGCCAGCAGCCCCCGCCCCTCGGTAGTGTACGAGCAGTACTTC
TRBV15	.	18	TRBJ2-4	.	CATSRASGTQIAKNIQYF	TGTGCCACCAGCAGAGCCTCTGGGACCCAAATAGCTAAAAACATTCAGTACTTC
TRBV5-1	.	18	TRBJ2-2	.	CASSLVARVPTSTGELFF	TGCGCCAGCAGCTTGGTCGCCAGGGTACCCACGAGCACCGGGGAGCTGTTTTTT
TRBV7-9	.	17	TRBJ2-7	.	CASSTQAGTVISYEQYF	TGTGCCAGCAGCACGCAGGCCGGGACGGTGATTTCCTACGAGCAGTACTTC
TRBV7-2	.	14	TRBJ1-1	.	CASSPASPNTEAFF	TGTGCCAGCAGCCCGGCGAGCCCGAACACTGAAGCTTTCTTT
TRBV2	TRBD1	14	TRBJ1-4	.	CASKNRGYGEKLFF	TGTGCCAGCAAGAACAGGGGGTATGGTGAAAAACTGTTTTTT
TRBV25-1	.	16	TRBJ2-2	.	CASSDPRQANTGELFF	TGTGCCAGCAGCGACCCTCGGCAGGCGAACACCGGGGAGCTGTTTTTT
TRBV19	.	13	TRBJ2-1	.	CASSRDGYNEQFF	TGTGCCAGTAGTCGGGACGGCTACAATGAGCAGTTCTTC
TRBV19	.	11	TRBJ2-7	.	CASSNMDEQYF	TGTGCCAGTAGTAATATGGACGAGCAGTACTTC
TRBV13	.	15	TRBJ2-7	.	CASSFPRDGTYEQYF	TGTGCCAGCAGCTTTCCCCGGGACGGTACCTACGAGCAGTACTTC
TRBV27	.	13	TRBJ2-2	.	CATGTWNTGELFF	TGTGCCACCGGCACGTGGAACACCGGGGAGCTGTTTTTT
TRBV6-5	TRBD1	13	TRBJ2-7	.	CASNRQGTYEQYF	TGTGCCAGCAACCGACAGGGAACCTACGAGCAGTACTTC
TRBV7-2	.	16	TRBJ2-1	.	CASSRPGRAERNEQFF	TGTGCCAGCAGCCGCCCGGGCCGAGCCGAACGGAATGAGCAGTTCTTC
TRBV11-3	TRBD1	14	TRBJ2-1	.	CASSQGVSYNEQFF	TGTGCCAGCAGCCAGGGGGTCTCCTACAATGAGCAGTTCTTC
TRBV2	TRBD1	15	TRBJ2-2	.	CASRDRGHGTGELFF	TGTGCCAGCAGGGACAGGGGGCACGGCACCGGGGAGCTGTTTTTT
TRBV27	.	14	TRBJ2-5	.	CASSFFWGQETQYF	TGTGCCAGCAGTTTTTTTTGGGGTCAGGAGACCCAGTACTTC
TRBV16	TRBD1	15	TRBJ1-2	once	CASSQSNNRGRGYTF	TGTGCCAGCAGCCAATCCAATAACAGGGGGCGAGGCTACACCTTC
TRBV10-3	.	12	TRBJ1-1	.	CAISEPHTEAFF	TGTGCCATCAGTGAGCCGCACACTGAAGCTTTCTTT
TRBV13	TRBD1	16	TRBJ1-1	.	CASSFLIGTVNTEAFF	TGTGCCAGCAGCTTTCTCATTGGGACAGTCAACACTGAAGCTTTCTTT
TRBV10-3	TRBD1	14	TRBJ1-2	.	CAISGTGGNYGYTF	TGTGCCATCAGTGGGACAGGGGGCAACTATGGCTACACCTTC
TRBV6-5	TRBD1	14	TRBJ2-7	.	CASRPRQGSYEQYF	TGTGCCAGCAGGCCGAGACAGGGGTCCTACGAGCAGTACTTC
TRBV9	TRBD1	15	TRBJ1-4	.	CASSVETGGGEKLFF	TGTGCCAGCAGCGTTGAGACAGGGGGAGGCGAAAAACTGTTTTTT
TRBV6-1	.	13	TRBJ1-1	.	CASSARGGGTAFF	TGTGCCAGCAGTGCCCGGGGAGGGGGTACGGCTTTCTTT
TRBV4-1	TRBD2	17	TRBJ2-7	.	CASSQDGGTSVSYEQYF	TGCGCCAGCAGCCAAGATGGGGGGACTAGCGTCTCCTACGAGCAGTACTTC
TRBV5-6	.	14	TRBJ2-7	.	CASSTPGAYYEQYF	TGTGCCAGCAGTACCCCCGGGGCCTACTACGAGCAGTACTTC
TRBV28	.	13	TRBJ2-7	.	CASSLRLTYEQYF	TGTGCCAGCAGTTTAAGGTTAACCTACGAGCAGTACTTC
TRBV4-1	TRBD2	16	TRBJ2-7	.	CASSQGTAGVNYEQYF	TGCGCCAGCAGCCAAGGGACCGCGGGAGTGAATTACGAGCAGTACTTC
TRBV28	.	14	TRBJ2-7	once	CAGSISQAPYEQYF	TGTGCCGGCAGTATATCCCAAGCCCCCTACGAGCAGTACTTC
TRBV7-9	TRBD1	15	TRBJ1-1	.	CASSPGDRPLGEAFF	TGTGCCAGCAGCCCAGGGGACAGACCTCTGGGTGAAGCTTTCTTT
TRBV6-5	.	13	TRBJ1-2	once	CASSSVRGKDYTF	TGTGCCAGCAGTTCGGTACGAGGGAAAGACTACACCTTC
TRBV7-2	.	11	TRBJ2-7	.	CASSLDGEQYF	TGTGCCAGCAGCTTAGACGGCGAGCAGTACTTC
TRBV21-1	.	14	TRBJ2-7	.	CASSKARLVSEQYF	TGTGCCAGCAGCAAGGCCCGACTAGTATCCGAGCAGTACTTC
TRBV19	TRBD1	14	TRBJ1-2	once	CASRSDRVSYGYTF	TGTGCCAGTAGATCCGACAGGGTCTCATATGGCTACACCTTC
TRBV6-5	.	14	TRBJ1-5	.	CASRQSIGNQPQHF	TGTGCCAGCAGACAGTCAATCGGGAATCAGCCCCAGCATTTT
TRBV6-5	.	15	TRBJ1-1	once	CASSHFGQLNTEAFF	TGTGCCAGCAGCCACTTCGGGCAGCTGAACACTGAAGCTTTCTTT
TRBV2	.	15	TRBJ1-2	.	CASSEIGRGNYGYTF	TGTGCCAGCAGTGAAATCGGGAGAGGTAACTATGGCTACACCTTC
TRBV18	.	16	TRBJ1-3	.	CASSPQPGSSGNTIYF	TGTGCCAGCTCACCCCAACCAGGAAGCTCTGGAAACACCATATATTTT